This paragraph reports one TCR beta chain. Its specificity is unknown. Libraries were prepared by immunoSEQ multiplex PCR; TCRdb keeps only in-frame clonotypes and omits some of them. The sample carries about 47,000 clones, 75% to 90% recorded once. These data come from a study of radiation and T cells in renal cell carcinoma. Study-level results: No pretreatment tumor biopsies were available for baseline clonotypes. In blood, top tumor clones expanded by 2 weeks, shrinking by 4.

The time point was: blood 2 weeks post-SBRT. Sample treatment: 15 Gy SBRT to primary tumor, nephrectomy 4 weeks later. Blood was sampled at baseline, 2 weeks and 4 weeks after SBRT. The tumor was a clear cell renal cell carcinoma. The CDR3 length is 13 residues. Germline trimming cut 4 bases from V and 3 bases from J; bases unmatched to any gene: 3. CDR1 and CDR2 from the germline V gene are KGHSH and LQKENI. V is TRBV18 and J is TRBJ2-7; 7 positions agree with TRBD1. The input for sequencing was blood, taken from a patient whose treatment included radiotherapy and nephrectomy. This receptor was identified in a woman aged 70-85 years with renal cell carcinoma. The CDR3 is CASSLGTDYEQYF. CDR3 nucleotide sequence: TGTGCCAGCTCACTGGGGACAGACTACGAGCAGTACTTC.